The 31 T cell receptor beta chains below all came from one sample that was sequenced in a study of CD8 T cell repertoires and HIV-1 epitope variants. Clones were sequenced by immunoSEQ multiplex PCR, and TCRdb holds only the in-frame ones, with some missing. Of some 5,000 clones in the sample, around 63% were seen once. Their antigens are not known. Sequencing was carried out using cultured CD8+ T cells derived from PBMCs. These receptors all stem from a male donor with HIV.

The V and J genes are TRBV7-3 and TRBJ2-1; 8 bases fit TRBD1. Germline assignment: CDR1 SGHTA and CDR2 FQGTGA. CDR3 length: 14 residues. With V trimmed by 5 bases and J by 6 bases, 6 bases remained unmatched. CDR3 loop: CASSKGQGSNEQFF. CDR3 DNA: TGTGCCAGCAGCAAAGGACAGGGCTCCAATGAGCAGTTCTTC.

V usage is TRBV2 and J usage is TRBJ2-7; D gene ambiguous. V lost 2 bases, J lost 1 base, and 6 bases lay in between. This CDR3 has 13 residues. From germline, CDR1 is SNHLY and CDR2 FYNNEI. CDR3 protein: CASSEQPSYEQYF. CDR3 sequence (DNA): TGTGCCAGCAGTGAACAGCCTTCCTACGAGCAGTACTTC.

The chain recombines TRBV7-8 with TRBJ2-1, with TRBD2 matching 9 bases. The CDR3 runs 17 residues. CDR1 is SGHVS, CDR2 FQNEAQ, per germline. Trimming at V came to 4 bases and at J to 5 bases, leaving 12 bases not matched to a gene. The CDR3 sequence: CASSSSFWTSVNNEQFF. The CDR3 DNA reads TGTGCCAGCAGCTCTAGCTTCTGGACTAGCGTAAACAATGAGCAGTTCTTC.

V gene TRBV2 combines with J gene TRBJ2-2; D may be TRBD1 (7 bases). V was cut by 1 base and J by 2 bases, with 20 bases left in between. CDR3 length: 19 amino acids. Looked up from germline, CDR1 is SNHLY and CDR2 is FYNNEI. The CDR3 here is CASSEGRQGGFPNTGELFF. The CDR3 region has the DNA TGTGCCAGCAGTGAAGGCCGACAGGGAGGCTTCCCTAACACCGGGGAGCTGTTTTTT.

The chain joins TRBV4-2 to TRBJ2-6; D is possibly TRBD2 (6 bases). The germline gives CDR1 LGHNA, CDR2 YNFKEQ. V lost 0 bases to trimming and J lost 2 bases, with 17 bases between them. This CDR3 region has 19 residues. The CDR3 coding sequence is TGTGCCAGCAGCCAAGAGTGGCGGACTACGACGGCTGGGGCCAACGTCCTGACTTTC. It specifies CASSQEWRTTTAGANVLTF.

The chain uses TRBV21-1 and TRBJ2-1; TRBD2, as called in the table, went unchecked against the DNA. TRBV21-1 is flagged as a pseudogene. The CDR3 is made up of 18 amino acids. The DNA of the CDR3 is TGTGCCAGCAGCCCCGGGACTAGCTGCCCCACCCGGTACAATGAGCAGTTCTTC. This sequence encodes CASSPGTSCPTRYNEQFF.

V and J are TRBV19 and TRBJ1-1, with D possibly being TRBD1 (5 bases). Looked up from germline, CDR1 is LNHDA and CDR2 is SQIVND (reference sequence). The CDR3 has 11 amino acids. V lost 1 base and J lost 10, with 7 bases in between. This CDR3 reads CASSIATGAFF. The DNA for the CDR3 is TGTGCCAGTAGTATAGCCACAGGAGCTTTCTTT.

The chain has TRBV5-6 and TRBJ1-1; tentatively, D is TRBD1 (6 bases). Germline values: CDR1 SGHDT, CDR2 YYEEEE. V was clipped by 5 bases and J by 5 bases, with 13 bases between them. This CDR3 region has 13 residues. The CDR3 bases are TGTGCCAGCAGGGAGCAAGGGGGTACTGAAGCTTTCTTT. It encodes CASREQGGTEAFF.

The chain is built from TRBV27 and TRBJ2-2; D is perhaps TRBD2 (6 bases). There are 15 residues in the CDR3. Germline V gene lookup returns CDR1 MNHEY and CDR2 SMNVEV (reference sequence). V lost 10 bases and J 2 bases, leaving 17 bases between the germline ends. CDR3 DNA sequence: TGTGCCACCCACATCGGGGGATACAACACCGGGGAGCTGTTTTTT. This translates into CATHIGGYNTGELFF.

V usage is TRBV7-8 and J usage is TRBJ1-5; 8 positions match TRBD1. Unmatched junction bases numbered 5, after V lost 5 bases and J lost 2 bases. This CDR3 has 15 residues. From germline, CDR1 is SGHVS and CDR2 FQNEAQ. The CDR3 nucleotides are TGTGCCAGCAGCGACAGGGGTTTTGGCAATCAGCCCCAGCATTTT. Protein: CASSDRGFGNQPQHF.

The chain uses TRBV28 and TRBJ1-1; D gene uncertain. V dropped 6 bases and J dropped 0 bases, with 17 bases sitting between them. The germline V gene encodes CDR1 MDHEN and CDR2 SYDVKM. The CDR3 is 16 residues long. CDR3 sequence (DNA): TGTGCCAGCAGGACTTTATATGGCAGGCTGAACACTGAAGCTTTCTTT. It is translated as CASRTLYGRLNTEAFF.

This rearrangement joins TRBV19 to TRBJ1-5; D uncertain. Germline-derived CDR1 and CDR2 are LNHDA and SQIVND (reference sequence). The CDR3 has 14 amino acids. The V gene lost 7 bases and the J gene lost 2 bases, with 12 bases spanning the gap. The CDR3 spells CASTIFNGNQPQHF. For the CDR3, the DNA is TGTGCCAGTACTATTTTTAATGGCAATCAGCCCCAGCATTTT.

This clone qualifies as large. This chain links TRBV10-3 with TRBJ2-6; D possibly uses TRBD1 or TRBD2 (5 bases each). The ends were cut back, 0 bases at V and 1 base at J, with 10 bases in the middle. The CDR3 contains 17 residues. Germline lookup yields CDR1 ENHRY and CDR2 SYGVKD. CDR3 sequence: CAISESLGVSGANVLTF. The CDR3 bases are TGTGCCATCAGTGAGTCTCTGGGGGTATCTGGGGCCAACGTCCTGACTTTC.

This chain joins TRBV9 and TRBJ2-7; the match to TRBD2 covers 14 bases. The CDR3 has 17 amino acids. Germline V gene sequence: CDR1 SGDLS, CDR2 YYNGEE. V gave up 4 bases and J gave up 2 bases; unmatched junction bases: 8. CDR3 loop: CASSPGLAGGITYEQYF. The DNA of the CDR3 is TGTGCCAGCAGCCCAGGACTAGCGGGGGGTATCACCTACGAGCAGTACTTC.

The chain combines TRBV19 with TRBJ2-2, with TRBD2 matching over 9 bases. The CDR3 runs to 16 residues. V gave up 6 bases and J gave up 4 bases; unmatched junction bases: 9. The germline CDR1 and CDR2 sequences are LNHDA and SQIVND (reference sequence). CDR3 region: CASSQRSGRPTGELFF. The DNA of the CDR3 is TGTGCCAGTAGCCAACGGAGCGGGAGGCCCACCGGGGAGCTGTTTTTT.

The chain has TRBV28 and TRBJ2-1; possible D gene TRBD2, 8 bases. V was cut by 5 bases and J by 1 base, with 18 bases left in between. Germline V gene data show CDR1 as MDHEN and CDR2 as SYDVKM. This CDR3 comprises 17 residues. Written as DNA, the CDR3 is TGTGCCAGCAGTCCCCGGGAGGGGGCTAGATCCTACAATGAGCAGTTCTTC. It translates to CASSPREGARSYNEQFF.

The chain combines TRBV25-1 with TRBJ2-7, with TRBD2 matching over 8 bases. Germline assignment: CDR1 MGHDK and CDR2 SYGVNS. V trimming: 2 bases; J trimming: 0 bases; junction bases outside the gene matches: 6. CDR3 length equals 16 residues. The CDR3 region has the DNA TGTGCCAGCAGTGAAAGCGAGCGGGAGATCTCCTACGAGCAGTACTTC. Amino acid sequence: CASSESEREISYEQYF.

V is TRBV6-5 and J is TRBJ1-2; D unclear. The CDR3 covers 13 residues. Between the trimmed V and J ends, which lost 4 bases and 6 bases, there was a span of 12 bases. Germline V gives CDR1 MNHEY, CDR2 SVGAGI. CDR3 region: CASSLHDRDGYTF. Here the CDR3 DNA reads TGTGCCAGCAGTTTACACGATCGGGATGGCTACACCTTC.

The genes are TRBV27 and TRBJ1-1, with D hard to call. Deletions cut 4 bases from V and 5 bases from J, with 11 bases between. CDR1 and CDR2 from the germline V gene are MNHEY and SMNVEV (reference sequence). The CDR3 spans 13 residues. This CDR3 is CASSWVPGTEAFF. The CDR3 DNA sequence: TGTGCCAGCAGTTGGGTCCCTGGGACTGAAGCTTTCTTT.

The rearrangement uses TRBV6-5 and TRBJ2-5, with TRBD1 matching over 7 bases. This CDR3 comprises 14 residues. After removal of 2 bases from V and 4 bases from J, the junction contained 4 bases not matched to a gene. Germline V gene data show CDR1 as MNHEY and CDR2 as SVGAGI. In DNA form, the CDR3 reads TGTGCCAGCAGTTACGGGACAGCGCGAGAGACCCAGTACTTC. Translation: CASSYGTARETQYF.

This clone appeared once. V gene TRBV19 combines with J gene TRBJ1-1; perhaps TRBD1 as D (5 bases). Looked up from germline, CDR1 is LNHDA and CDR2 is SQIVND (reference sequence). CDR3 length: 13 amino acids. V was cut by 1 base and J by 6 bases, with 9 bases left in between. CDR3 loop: CASSIVGDAEAFF. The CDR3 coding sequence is TGTGCCAGTAGTATAGTGGGGGACGCTGAAGCTTTCTTT.

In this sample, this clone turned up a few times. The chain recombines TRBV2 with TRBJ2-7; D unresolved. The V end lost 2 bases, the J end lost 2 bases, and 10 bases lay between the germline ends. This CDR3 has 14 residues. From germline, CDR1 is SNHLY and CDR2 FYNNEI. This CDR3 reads CASSEMGGAYEQYF. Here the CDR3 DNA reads TGTGCCAGCAGTGAAATGGGCGGAGCCTACGAGCAGTACTTC.

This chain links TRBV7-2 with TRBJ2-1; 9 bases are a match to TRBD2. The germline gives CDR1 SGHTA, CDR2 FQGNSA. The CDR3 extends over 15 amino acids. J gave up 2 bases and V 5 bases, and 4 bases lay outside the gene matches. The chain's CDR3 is CASSEVAGAYNEQFF. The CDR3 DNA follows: TGTGCCAGCAGCGAGGTAGCGGGGGCCTACAATGAGCAGTTCTTC.

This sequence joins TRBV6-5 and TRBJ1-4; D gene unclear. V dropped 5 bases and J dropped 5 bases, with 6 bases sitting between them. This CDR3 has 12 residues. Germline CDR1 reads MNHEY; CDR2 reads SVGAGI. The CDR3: CASSPGNEKLFF. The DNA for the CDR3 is TGTGCCAGCAGTCCAGGCAATGAAAAACTGTTTTTT.

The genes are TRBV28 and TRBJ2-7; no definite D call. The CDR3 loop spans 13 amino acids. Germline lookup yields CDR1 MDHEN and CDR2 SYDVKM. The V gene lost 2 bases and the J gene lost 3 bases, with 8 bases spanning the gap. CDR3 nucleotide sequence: TGTGCCAGCAGTTTAGCCCGGGTCTACGAGCAGTACTTC. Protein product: CASSLARVYEQYF.

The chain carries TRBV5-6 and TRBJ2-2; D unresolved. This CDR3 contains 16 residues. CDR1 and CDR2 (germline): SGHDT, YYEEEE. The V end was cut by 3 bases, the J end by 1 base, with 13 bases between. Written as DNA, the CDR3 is TGTGCCAGCAGCTCCTGGACCAGAGAGAACACCGGGGAGCTGTTTTTT. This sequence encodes CASSSWTRENTGELFF.

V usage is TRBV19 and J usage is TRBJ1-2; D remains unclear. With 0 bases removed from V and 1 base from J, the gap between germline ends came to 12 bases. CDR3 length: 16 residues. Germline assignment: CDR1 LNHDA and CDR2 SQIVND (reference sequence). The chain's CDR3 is CASSIEGQEINYGYTF. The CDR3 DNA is TGTGCCAGTAGTATAGAAGGGCAGGAAATTAACTATGGCTACACCTTC.

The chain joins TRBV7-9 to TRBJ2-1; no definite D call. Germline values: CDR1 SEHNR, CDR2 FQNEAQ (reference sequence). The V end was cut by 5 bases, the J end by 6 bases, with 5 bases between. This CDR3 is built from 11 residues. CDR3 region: CASSGLNEQFF. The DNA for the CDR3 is TGTGCCAGCAGCGGTCTCAATGAGCAGTTCTTC.

CDR3 nucleotides: TGTGCCAGCAGAAGGACTAGCGGGGGGTATGAGTTCTTC. It codes for CASRRTSGGYEFF. The chain is built from TRBV7-9 and TRBJ2-1; 14 nucleotides agree with TRBD2. CDR1 and CDR2 (germline): SEHNR, FQNEAQ (reference sequence). CDR3 size: 13 residues. With V trimmed by 6 bases and J by 14 bases, 6 bases remained unmatched.

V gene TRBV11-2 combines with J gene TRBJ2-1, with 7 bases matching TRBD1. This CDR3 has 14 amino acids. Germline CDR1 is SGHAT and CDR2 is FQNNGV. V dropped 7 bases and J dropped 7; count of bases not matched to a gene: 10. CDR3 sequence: CASTDLWTGNEQFF. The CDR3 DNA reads TGTGCCAGCACCGATTTATGGACAGGAAATGAGCAGTTCTTC. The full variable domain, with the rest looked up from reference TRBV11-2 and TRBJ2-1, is EAGVAQSPRYKIIEKRQSVAFWCNPISGHATLYWYQQILGQGPKLLIQFQNNGVVDDSQLPKDRFSAERLKGVDSTLKIQPAKLEDSAVYLCASTDLWTGNEQFFGPGTRLTVL.

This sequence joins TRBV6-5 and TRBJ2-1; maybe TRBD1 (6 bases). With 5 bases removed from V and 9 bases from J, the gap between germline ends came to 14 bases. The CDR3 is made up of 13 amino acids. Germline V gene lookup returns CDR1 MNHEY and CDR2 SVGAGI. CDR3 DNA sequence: TGTGCCAGCAGTACAGCAGGGGAAGGTGAGCAGTTCTTC. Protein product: CASSTAGEGEQFF.